This TCR beta chain came from a study of a mutant IDH1 vaccine in newly diagnosed glioma. Overall study context: Vaccinations were initiated 4-6 weeks following radiotherapy alone, or were given together with temozolomide cycles. Most patients had radiochemotherapy with temozolomide before enrollment; others had one alone.

Study conclusions and caveats: Pseudoprogression appears to have had no connection to changes in top peripheral T cell clonotypes.

V lost 2 bases and J 6 bases, leaving 8 bases between the germline ends. This CDR3 has 12 amino acids. CDR1 is SGHVS, CDR2 FNYEAQ, per germline. Sequenced by immunoSEQ multiplex PCR; TCRdb stores in-frame clones only, minus some. Here the sample spans some 31,000 clones, around 80% being singletons. Time point: week 23, last vaccination. Vaccine doses each comprised 300 ug of mutant IDH1 20-mer peptide, with topical imiquimod. As to this clone: Antigen: not known.

The chain couples TRBV7-6 to TRBJ2-7; D remains ambiguous. The TCR sequence derives from a woman aged 18 to 35 with glioma. Sequenced here: PBMCs, sampled from a glioma patient whose treatment included an IDH1 peptide vaccine. This CDR3 reads CASSLSLGEQYF. CDR3 bases: TGTGCCAGCAGCTTATCTTTGGGCGAGCAGTACTTC.